This TCR beta chain is from a study of cytomegalovirus exposure and HLA in healthy donors. About this clone: The antigen is not known.

Germline-derived CDR1 and CDR2 are MNHNY and SVGAGI (reference sequence). The length of the CDR3 is 14 residues. Trimming took 7 bases from V and 8 from J, leaving 17 bases between them. With 60 Vbeta and 13 Jbeta primers, the PCR was carried out. Only in-frame clones appear in the TCRdb table, and some are missing; sequencing was by immunoSEQ multiplex PCR. Of over 120,000 clones in the sample, around 75% were seen once. Notes on the study in general: Earlier findings revealed that most TCR beta V segments proved productive either about 87% or about 30% of the time. Rarity marked most TCR sequences, yet some public TCRs occurred in many donors.

This receptor was obtained from a woman aged 25 to 39 in good health and CMV-seronegative. V gene TRBV6-6 combines with J gene TRBJ1-4; tentative D call: TRBD1 (6 bases). Sequencing was carried out using PBMCs. CDR3 bases: TGTGCCAGCAACCGGGGAGGGGGACGAGAAAAACTGTTTTTT. It codes for CASNRGGGREKLFF.